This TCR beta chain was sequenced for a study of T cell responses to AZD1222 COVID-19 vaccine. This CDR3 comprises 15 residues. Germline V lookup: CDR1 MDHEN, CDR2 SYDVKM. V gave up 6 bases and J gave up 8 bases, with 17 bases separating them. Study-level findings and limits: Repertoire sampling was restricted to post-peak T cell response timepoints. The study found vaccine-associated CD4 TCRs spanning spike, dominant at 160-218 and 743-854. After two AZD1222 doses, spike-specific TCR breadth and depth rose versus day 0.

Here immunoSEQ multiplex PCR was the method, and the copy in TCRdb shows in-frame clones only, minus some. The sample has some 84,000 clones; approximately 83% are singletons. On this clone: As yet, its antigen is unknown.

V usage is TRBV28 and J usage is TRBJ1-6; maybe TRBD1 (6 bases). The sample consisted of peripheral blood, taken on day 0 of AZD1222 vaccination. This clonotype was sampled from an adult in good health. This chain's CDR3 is CASSPQGAGYSPLHF. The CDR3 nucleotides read TGTGCCAGCAGCCCACAGGGAGCCGGTTATTCACCCCTCCACTTT.